This T cell receptor beta chain was profiled in a study of T-cell reconstitution after alpha-beta-depleted transplantation in children. Regarding this clonotype: Its antigen is as yet unknown.

During its preparation, the TCRbeta library received unique molecular identifiers. TCRdb ran MiXCR on the PCR reads and lists one entry per CDR3 protein. The sample has over 400,000 distinct CDR3 sequences; roughly two fifths are singletons. Study-wide findings and caveats: Surviving recipient T cells and thymic progenitors underlay high day-60 TCRbeta diversity in some patients. Among T cells one year after transplant, newly produced cells accounted for most counts and diversity. Reportedly, only several hundred clones from non-depleted graft cells drove alpha-beta T-cell counts at about two months.

The CDR3 covers 14 residues. The V end was cut by 4 bases, the J end by 5 bases, with 17 bases between. Germline V gives CDR1 DFQATT, CDR2 SNEGSKA (reference sequence). V and J are TRBV20-1 and TRBJ2-5; D possibly corresponds to TRBD1 (5 bases). The sequencing here drew on PBMCs, taken before TCRalphabeta/CD19-depleted stem cell transplant. This receptor was identified in a girl aged 2-10 years with aplastic anemia, due to receive a stem cell transplant. The CDR3 DNA is TGCAGTGCTACCCGGAGACAGTCCCAGGAGACCCAGTACTTC. Its translation is CSATRRQSQETQYF.